This T cell receptor beta chain stems from a study of T cell repertoires in cytomegalovirus infection. Germline V CDR1 and CDR2: SGHTA, FQGNSA. The V and J ends lost 1 base and 4 bases, in that order; junction bases with no gene match: 5. CDR3 length: 15 residues. There are many counts of this clonotype. TCRdb itself ran the reads through MiXCR, one entry per CDR3 protein. The sample contains about 530,000 distinct CDR3 sequences, less than 30% of which appear only once. The gene calls are TRBV7-2 and TRBJ2-5; 8 nucleotides line up with TRBD2. This TCR derives from a human donor in good health (CMV status not recorded). Some clones in this sample may be carry-over from other donors' samples. Sequencing used PBMCs. CDR3 nucleotide sequence: TGTGCCAGCAGCTTAGACGGGAGGGTGGGAGAGACCCAGTACTTC. Translating it yields CASSLDGRVGETQYF. The entire variable domain, with the rest obtained from reference TRBV7-2 and TRBJ2-5, is as follows: GAGVSQSPSNKVTEKGKDVELRCDPISGHTALYWYRQSLGQGLEFLIYFQGNSAPDKSGLPSDRFSAERTGGSVSTLTIQRTQQEDSAVYLCASSLDGRVGETQYFGPGTRLLVL.